The 6 T cell receptor beta chains given below trace back to one sample, sequenced in a study of radiotherapy plus CTLA-4 blockade in lung cancer. The repertoire was sequenced with immunoSEQ multiplex PCR; TCRdb's copy has only in-frame clones and lacks some. The sample records 45,000 to 60,000 clones, about 76% being singletons. Source: peripheral blood, taken from a patient treated with radiotherapy plus ipilimumab. These receptors were taken from a human donor with non-small cell lung cancer whose response to radiotherapy plus ipilimumab could not be evaluated.

CDR3 protein: CASSQRTGGASQETQYF. The CDR3 coding sequence is TGTGCCAGCAGCCAAAGGACAGGGGGCGCCTCCCAAGAGACCCAGTACTTC. The chain employs TRBV7-2 and TRBJ2-5, with TRBD1 matching 11 bases. V shed 5 bases and J 1 base; nucleotides not matched to a gene: 9. CDR1 is SGHTA and CDR2 is FQGNSA in the germline V gene. There are 17 residues in the CDR3.

The J gene is TRBJ1-2, the V gene TRBV4-3; perhaps TRBD1 as D (6 bases). The CDR3 is made up of 16 amino acids. Deletions cut 0 bases from V and 6 bases from J, with 17 bases between. From germline, CDR1 is LGHNA and CDR2 YSLEER. This CDR3 is CASSQDHTQGSHGYTF. The CDR3 coding sequence is TGCGCCAGCAGCCAAGACCACACACAGGGATCCCATGGCTACACCTTC.

This chain connects TRBV18 to TRBJ2-7, with 9 nucleotides matching TRBD1. The CDR3 totals 14 residues. V trimming: 4 bases; J trimming: 4 bases; junction bases outside the gene matches: 5. The germline V gene has CDR1 KGHSH and CDR2 LQKENI. In nucleotides, the CDR3 is TGTGCCAGCTCACAGGGGACAGGGTCTTACGAGCAGTACTTC. Protein product: CASSQGTGSYEQYF.

J is TRBJ2-7 and V is TRBV5-1; no reliable D call. The CDR3 runs to 13 residues. Trimming removed 0 bases at V and 5 bases at J, with 9 bases between. Germline V gene sequence: CDR1 SGHRS, CDR2 YFSETQ. DNA for the CDR3: TGCGCCAGCAGCTTGGTTCTTCTCGACGAGCAGTACTTC. As protein: CASSLVLLDEQYF.

V usage is TRBV28 and J usage is TRBJ1-1; 9 nucleotides line up with TRBD1. The CDR3 loop spans 16 amino acids. V trimming: 1 base; J trimming: 0 bases; junction bases outside the gene matches: 3. CDR1 is MDHEN, CDR2 SYDVKM, per germline. The DNA for the CDR3 is TGTGCCAGCAGTTTATACGGGACAGGGATGAACACTGAAGCTTTCTTT. This sequence encodes CASSLYGTGMNTEAFF.

The chain carries TRBV30 and TRBJ2-6, with 8 bases that match TRBD1. Germline loops: CDR1 GTSNPN, CDR2 SVGIG (reference sequence). Trimming at V came to 5 bases and at J to 8 bases, leaving 8 bases not matched to a gene. This CDR3 region has 14 residues. The CDR3 region is CAWGGQGGTNVLTF. Written as DNA, the CDR3 is TGTGCCTGGGGAGGACAGGGTGGTACCAACGTCCTGACTTTC.